This T cell receptor (beta chain) was retrieved from a study of vaccination and CD4 T cells after COVID-19. Study as a whole: PCR on nasal swabs identified SARS-CoV-2 in convalescent patients, of whom roughly 10 were mild and one severe. No peptide, an HIV-1 Nef pool, or a CEFX pool was what each control culture received.

On this clonotype: Its matching antigen is unknown.

Sequenced with the Oncomine TCR Beta short-read assay was DNA taken from cultured CD4+ T cells. Using the QIAamp micro DNA kit, genomic DNA was extracted from the CD4+ T cells that had been cultured. TCRdb re-called the PCR reads with MiXCR, one entry per CDR3 protein. The sample lists 10,000 to 15,000 distinct CDR3 sequences, under 55% seen once, with 20% to 25% in the top ten. Noted treatment: approximately 9-day PBMC culture with coronavirus spike peptide pools or control peptides (ViraFEST assay). Germline V gene data show CDR1 as LNHNV and CDR2 as YYDKDF (reference sequence). The CDR3 length is 14 residues. V was shortened by 5 bases and J by 0 bases, with 8 bases between the two germline ends.

This specimen was CD4+ T cells from blood, cultured in vitro, taken before SARS-CoV-2 vaccination. The chain combines TRBV15 with TRBJ1-5; TRBD1 might be the D (5 bases). The TCR was taken from a human donor who had recovered from COVID-19. In nucleotides, the CDR3 is TGTGCCACCAGCCGGGACTTTAGCAATCAGCCCCAGCATTTT. It yields the protein CATSRDFSNQPQHF.